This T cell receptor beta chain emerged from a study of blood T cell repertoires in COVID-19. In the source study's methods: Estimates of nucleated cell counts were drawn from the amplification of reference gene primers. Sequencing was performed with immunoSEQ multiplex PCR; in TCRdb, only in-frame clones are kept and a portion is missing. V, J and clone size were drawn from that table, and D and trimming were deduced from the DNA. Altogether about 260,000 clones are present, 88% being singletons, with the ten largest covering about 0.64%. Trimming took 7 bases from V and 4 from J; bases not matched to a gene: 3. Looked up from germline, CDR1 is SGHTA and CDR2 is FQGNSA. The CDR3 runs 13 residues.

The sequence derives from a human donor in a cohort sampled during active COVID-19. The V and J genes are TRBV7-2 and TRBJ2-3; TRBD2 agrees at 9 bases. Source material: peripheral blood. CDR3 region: CASTSSGADTQYF. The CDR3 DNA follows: TGTGCCAGCACCTCTAGCGGGGCAGATACGCAGTATTTT. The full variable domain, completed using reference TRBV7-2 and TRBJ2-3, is GAGVSQSPSNKVTEKGKDVELRCDPISGHTALYWYRQSLGQGLEFLIYFQGNSAPDKSGLPSDRFSAERTGGSVSTLTIQRTQQEDSAVYLCASTSSGADTQYFGPGTRLTVL.